The 12 T cell receptor beta chains below come from one sample, sequenced in a study of blood T cell repertoires in COVID-19. TCRdb keeps only in-frame clones here, not all; method: immunoSEQ multiplex PCR. Among over 120,000 clones listed, about 82% were seen once. Sequencing was done on a sample of peripheral blood. All receptors derive from an elderly woman with active or convalescent COVID-19.

The rearrangement uses TRBV6-5 and TRBJ2-2, with TRBD1 matching 9 bases. The CDR3 runs to 15 residues. From germline, CDR1 is MNHEY and CDR2 SVGAGI. V shed 10 bases and J 4 bases; nucleotides not matched to a gene: 10. Here the CDR3 reads CATLEDRGITGELFF. CDR3 nucleotide sequence: TGTGCCACCTTGGAGGACAGGGGAATCACCGGGGAGCTGTTTTTT.

The chain links TRBV6-1 to TRBJ2-1; D possibly corresponds to TRBD2 (6 bases). CDR3 length equals 15 residues. Per the germline V gene, CDR1 is MNHNS and CDR2 is SASEGT. V was pared by 2 bases and J by 0 bases, with 8 bases between. CDR3 nucleotide sequence: TGTGCCAGCAGTGAAACTAGCAGCTCCTACAATGAGCAGTTCTTC. It yields the protein CASSETSSSYNEQFF.

The rearrangement links TRBV21-1 to TRBJ2-7; the table calls TRBD2, which could not be checked here. TRBV21-1 is a pseudogene segment. The CDR3 extends over 15 amino acids. CDR3 nucleotide sequence: TGTGCCAGCAGCATACACCGGGACTACTCCTACGAGCAGTACTTC. It yields the protein CASSIHRDYSYEQYF.

This rearrangement joins TRBV2 to TRBJ2-1; tentatively, D is TRBD1 (6 bases). Germline V gives CDR1 SNHLY, CDR2 FYNNEI. The ends were cut back, 1 base at V and 4 bases at J, with 20 bases in the middle. This CDR3 comprises 18 residues. The CDR3 is CASSEGSLGDTRYNEQFF. The CDR3 nucleotides read TGTGCCAGCAGTGAAGGGTCTTTAGGGGACACCCGTTACAATGAGCAGTTCTTC. The full variable domain, rest sourced from reference TRBV2 and TRBJ2-1, is EPEVTQTPSHQVTQMGQEVILRCVPISNHLYFYWYRQILGQKVEFLVSFYNNEISEKSEIFDDQFSVERPDGSNFTLKIRSTKLEDSAMYFCASSEGSLGDTRYNEQFFGPGTRLTVL.

The chain carries TRBV29-1 and TRBJ1-2, with 8 bases matching TRBD1. Germline V gives CDR1 SQVTM, CDR2 ANQGSEA. The CDR3 runs 15 residues. Trimming took 0 bases from V and 1 from J; bases not matched to a gene: 4. CDR3 sequence reads: CSVEDLTGGNYGYTF. DNA of the CDR3: TGCAGCGTTGAAGATCTCACAGGGGGTAACTATGGCTACACCTTC. Using reference TRBV29-1 and TRBJ1-2 for the parts outside the CDR3, the full variable domain is SAVISQKPSRDICQRGTSLTIQCQVDSQVTMMFWYRQQPGQSLTLIATANQGSEATYESGFVIDKFPISRPNLTFSTLTVSNMSPEDSSIYLCSVEDLTGGNYGYTFGSGTRLTVV.

The chain joins TRBV7-9 to TRBJ2-7, with 10 bases aligning to TRBD1. With V trimmed by 6 bases and J by 6 bases, 11 bases remained unmatched. The CDR3 loop spans 15 amino acids. From germline, CDR1 is SEHNR and CDR2 FQNEAQ (reference sequence). The CDR3 is CASSPYRQGAFEQYF. In DNA, the CDR3 is TGTGCCAGCAGTCCTTATCGACAGGGGGCGTTCGAGCAGTACTTC.

The chain has TRBV18 and TRBJ1-6, with D possibly being TRBD1 (5 bases). The CDR3 consists of 17 residues. Germline CDR1 is KGHSH and CDR2 is LQKENI. Trimming stripped 2 bases from V and 8 bases from J, with 19 bases between. The CDR3 protein is CASSPTQDRRVDSPLHF. DNA of the CDR3: TGTGCCAGCTCACCAACACAGGATAGGAGGGTTGATTCACCCCTCCACTTT.

The V gene is TRBV5-8, the J gene TRBJ1-1; D gene uncertain. The germline gives CDR1 SGHTS, CDR2 YDEGEE. Trimming stripped 7 bases from V and 0 bases from J, with 28 bases between. The CDR3 runs to 19 residues. The CDR3 loop reads CASGPGWLGGSHMNTEAFF. CDR3 DNA sequence: TGTGCCAGCGGGCCGGGTTGGTTGGGAGGGAGCCATATGAACACTGAAGCTTTCTTT.

This clone was counted a single time. The chain combines TRBV3-1 (or the pseudogene TRBV3-2) with TRBJ1-4; 9 bases agree with TRBD1. This CDR3 contains 14 residues. CDR1 is LGHDT and CDR2 is YNNKEL in the germline V gene (reference sequence). Germline trimming cut 5 bases from V and 7 bases from J; bases unmatched to any gene: 5. The CDR3 protein is CASSLRDRAEKLFF. In DNA form, the CDR3 reads TGTGCCAGCAGCTTGCGGGACAGGGCTGAAAAACTGTTTTTT.

This clone was detected once. This chain joins TRBV6-1 and TRBJ1-6; TRBD1 might be the D (6 bases). V lost 4 bases, J lost 0 bases, and 19 bases lay in between. The germline CDR1 and CDR2 sequences are MNHNS and SASEGT. The CDR3 runs to 19 residues. DNA for the CDR3: TGTGCCAGCAGTGCAACCGACCCGCAGGGGAGCTCCTATAATTCACCCCTCCACTTT. It yields the protein CASSATDPQGSSYNSPLHF.

This clone was recorded only once. This chain links TRBV5-5 with TRBJ2-3; 8 positions agree with TRBD2. The CDR3 has 16 amino acids. Germline V gene lookup returns CDR1 SGHKS and CDR2 YYEKEE (reference sequence). V lost 2 bases, J lost 2 bases, and 7 bases stayed unmatched. The DNA of the CDR3 is TGTGCCAGCAGCTTTCAAGCGGGGGCCGACACAGATACGCAGTATTTT. Its protein is CASSFQAGADTDTQYF.

V gene TRBV7-9 combines with J gene TRBJ2-1, with D perhaps matching TRBD1 (6 bases). With 5 bases removed from V and 12 bases from J, the gap between germline ends came to 14 bases. The CDR3 is 12 residues long. The germline V gene encodes CDR1 SEHNR and CDR2 FQNEAQ (reference sequence). The CDR3, as DNA: TGTGCCAGCAGCGGTAGGGGGTTAGGGCAGTTCTTC. Amino acid sequence: CASSGRGLGQFF. Combining the CDR3 with reference TRBV7-9 and TRBJ2-1 gives the whole variable domain DTGVSQNPRHKITKRGQNVTFRCDPISEHNRLYWYRQTLGQGPEFLTYFQNEAQLEKSRLLSDRFSAERPKGSFSTLEIQRTEQGDSAMYLCASSGRGLGQFFGPGTRLTVL.